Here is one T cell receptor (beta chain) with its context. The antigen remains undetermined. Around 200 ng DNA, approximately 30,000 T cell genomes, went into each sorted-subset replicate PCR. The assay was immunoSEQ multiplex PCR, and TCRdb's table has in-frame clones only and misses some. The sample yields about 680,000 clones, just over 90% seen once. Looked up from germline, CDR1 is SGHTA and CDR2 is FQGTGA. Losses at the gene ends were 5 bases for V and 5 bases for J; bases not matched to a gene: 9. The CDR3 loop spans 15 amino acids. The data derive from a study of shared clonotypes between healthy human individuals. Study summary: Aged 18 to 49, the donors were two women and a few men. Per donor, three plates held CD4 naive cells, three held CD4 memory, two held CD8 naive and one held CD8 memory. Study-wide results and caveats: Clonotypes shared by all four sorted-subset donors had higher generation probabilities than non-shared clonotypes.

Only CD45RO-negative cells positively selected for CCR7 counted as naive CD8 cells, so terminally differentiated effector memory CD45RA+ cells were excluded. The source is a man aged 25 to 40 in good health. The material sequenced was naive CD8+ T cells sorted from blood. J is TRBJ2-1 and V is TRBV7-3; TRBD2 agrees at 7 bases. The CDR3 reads CASSDVAGGNNEQFF. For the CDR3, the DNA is TGTGCCAGCAGCGACGTAGCGGGCGGCAACAATGAGCAGTTCTTC.